The rows below give T cell receptor beta chains drawn from one sample of a study of blood T cells in healthy people across ages. TCRdb processed the 5' RACE reads anew with MiXCR; each CDR3 protein has one entry. The repertoire has approximately 850,000 distinct CDR3 sequences, approximately 48% of them found once; the top ten carry around 21%. Specimen: blood. The receptor set was obtained from a man aged 60 to 69 in good health. Both conserved end residues are part of each CDR3. A D gene is named only where the DNA matches it firmly. The size entry is marked missing in some rows and otherwise reads once, few, many or a size class.

V,J,size,D,CDR3,DNA
TRBV5-1,TRBJ2-7,few,-,CASSGGGSLVDEQYF,TGCGCCAGCAGCGGAGGGGGCTCACTGGTGGACGAGCAGTACTTC
TRBV4-1,TRBJ1-5,few,-,CASSLGHGSIEPQHF,TGCGCCAGTAGCCTTGGACATGGCTCGATTGAGCCCCAGCATTTT
TRBV27,TRBJ2-1,few,-,CASSSGHPYNEQFF,TGTGCCAGCAGTTCCGGACACCCCTACAATGAGCAGTTCTTC
TRBV7-9,TRBJ1-1,-,-,CASSSKNQNTEAFF,TGTGCCAGCAGCTCAAAGAATCAAAACACTGAAGCTTTCTTT
TRBV7-8,TRBJ1-6,-,-,CASSLEWAADNSPLHF,TGTGCCAGCAGCTTAGAGTGGGCAGCTGATAATTCACCCCTCCACTTT
TRBV30,TRBJ2-7,-,-,CAWTQGSDEQYF,TGTGCCTGGACGCAGGGGTCGGACGAGCAGTACTTC
TRBV4-3,TRBJ2-1,few,-,CASSQTLLAGFNEQFF,TGCGCCAGCAGCCAAACACTATTGGCAGGGTTCAATGAGCAGTTCTTC
TRBV27,TRBJ1-2,-,-,CASSLSAGGASYGYTF,TGTGCCAGCAGTTTATCGGCGGGGGGCGCAAGCTATGGCTACACCTTC
TRBV6-5,TRBJ2-4,few,-,CASSPGLENIQYF,TGTGCCAGCAGCCCCGGACTGGAAAACATTCAGTACTTC
TRBV7-9,TRBJ1-4,few,TRBD1,CASSPGQGAREKLFF,TGTGCCAGCAGCCCGGGACAGGGGGCAAGGGAAAAACTGTTTTTT
TRBV30,TRBJ2-1,-,TRBD2,CAWRERGVVNNEQFF,TGTGCCTGGAGGGAACGGGGGGTAGTCAACAATGAGCAGTTCTTC
TRBV20-1,TRBJ2-3,-,TRBD2,CSAKGTSGGTDTQYF,TGCAGTGCCAAAGGGACTAGCGGGGGAACAGATACGCAGTATTTT
TRBV6-5,TRBJ2-5,-,-,CASSYMQGETQYF,TGTGCCAGCAGTTATATGCAGGGCGAGACCCAGTACTTC
TRBV6-1,TRBJ2-1,-,-,CASRSGSSSYNEQFF,TGTGCCAGCAGGTCAGGGAGCTCCTCCTACAATGAGCAGTTCTTC
TRBV4-1,TRBJ1-2,-,-,CASSQGEGGGGYTF,TGCGCCAGCAGCCAAGGTGAAGGGGGGGGTGGCTACACCTTC
TRBV5-1,TRBJ1-2,few,-,CASSLATVNYGYTF,TGCGCCAGCAGCTTGGCGACAGTCAACTATGGCTACACCTTC
TRBV7-2,TRBJ1-1,-,-,CASSPQAYGEAFF,TGTGCCAGCAGCCCACAGGCCTATGGTGAAGCTTTCTTT
TRBV7-2,TRBJ2-3,-,-,CASSLMIDDTQYF,TGTGCCAGCAGCTTAATGATTGATGATACGCAGTATTTT
TRBV25-1,TRBJ1-4,-,-,CASGGDGNEKLFF,TGTGCCAGCGGGGGAGACGGCAATGAAAAACTGTTTTTT
TRBV28,TRBJ2-1,-,-,CASTQPRKSSYNEQFF,TGTGCCAGCACCCAGCCCCGGAAGAGCTCCTACAATGAGCAGTTCTTC
TRBV18,TRBJ2-3,-,TRBD1,CASSSTGVDTQYF,TGTGCCAGCTCATCAACAGGGGTAGATACGCAGTATTTT
TRBV2,TRBJ2-1,-,TRBD1,CASRLDREEANEQFF,TGTGCCAGCAGACTGGACAGGGAAGAAGCCAATGAGCAGTTCTTC
TRBV14,TRBJ2-7,-,-,CASSQEEDYSYEQYF,TGTGCCAGCAGCCAAGAGGAGGATTACAGCTACGAGCAGTACTTC
TRBV3-1,TRBJ1-2,-,TRBD1,CASSQEGGPADRAGSNYGYTF,TGTGCCAGCAGCCAAGAAGGAGGTCCCGCGGACAGGGCCGGTTCTAACTATGGCTACACCTTC
TRBV20-1,TRBJ2-3,-,TRBD2,CSARDRGGTDTQYF,TGCAGTGCTAGAGATCGGGGGGGCACAGATACGCAGTATTTT
TRBV29-1,TRBJ1-2,few,-,CSVEVGGGYTF,TGCAGCGTTGAAGTGGGTGGAGGCTACACCTTC
TRBV20-1,TRBJ2-1,-,-,CSARDLESNTNEQFF,TGCAGTGCTAGAGATCTTGAATCCAATACAAATGAGCAGTTCTTC
TRBV11-1,TRBJ2-1,few,TRBD1,CASREAPNPGQGPNEQFF,TGTGCCAGCAGGGAAGCCCCAAATCCGGGACAGGGACCCAATGAGCAGTTCTTC
TRBV28,TRBJ2-7,few,-,CASSLTVPYEQYF,TGTGCCAGCAGTTTAACAGTACCATACGAGCAGTACTTC
TRBV7-8,TRBJ2-7,-,-,CASSSNGAYEQYF,TGTGCCAGCAGCTCCAACGGGGCCTACGAGCAGTACTTC
TRBV27,TRBJ2-7,-,TRBD1,CASRGQGLLGEQYF,TGTGCCAGCAGAGGACAGGGTCTACTCGGCGAGCAGTACTTC
TRBV4-3,TRBJ1-1,-,TRBD1,CASSHGTATEAFF,TGCGCCAGCAGCCACGGGACAGCAACTGAAGCTTTCTTT
TRBV15,TRBJ2-1,few,-,CATSSRGPLANEQFF,TGTGCCACCAGCAGCCGGGGCCCACTCGCCAATGAGCAGTTCTTC
TRBV15,TRBJ2-5,-,TRBD1,CATNIGTGVEETQYF,TGTGCCACCAACATAGGGACAGGGGTGGAGGAGACCCAGTACTTC
TRBV20-1,TRBJ2-7,few,TRBD2,CSARGASGGSSYEQYF,TGCAGTGCTCGAGGGGCGAGCGGGGGAAGCTCCTACGAGCAGTACTTC
TRBV3-1,TRBJ1-2,-,-,CTSSHGLYGYTF,TGTACCAGCAGCCACGGACTCTATGGCTACACCTTC
TRBV10-3,TRBJ2-1,-,-,CAIKGGEFDEQFF,TGTGCCATCAAGGGGGGGGAGTTCGATGAGCAGTTCTTC
TRBV5-5,TRBJ2-3,-,-,CASSLIRGSTDTQYF,TGTGCCAGCAGCTTGATAAGGGGTAGCACAGATACGCAGTATTTT
TRBV5-1,TRBJ2-3,-,TRBD2,CASSFGTSGDTQYF,TGTGCCAGCAGCTTTGGGACTAGCGGGGATACGCAGTATTTT
TRBV6-6,TRBJ1-2,-,-,CASSYLPGQVLSYGYTF,TGTGCCAGCAGTTACCTTCCAGGGCAGGTATTGAGCTATGGCTACACCTTC
TRBV29-1,TRBJ1-2,many,TRBD1,CSSRTGGKDGYTF,TGCAGCTCCCGGACAGGGGGCAAGGATGGCTACACCTTC
TRBV20-1,TRBJ2-3,-,-,CSAGQSNTDTQYF,TGCAGTGCAGGCCAATCCAACACAGATACGCAGTATTTT
TRBV20-1,TRBJ1-5,-,-,CSASPANQPQHF,TGCAGTGCTAGCCCAGCAAATCAGCCCCAGCATTTT
TRBV12-3/TRBV12-4,TRBJ2-5,many,TRBD2,CASSGLEETQYF,TGTGCCAGCAGTGGACTAGAGGAGACCCAGTACTTC
TRBV7-2,TRBJ1-2,-,TRBD1,CASSRGQGVGYTF,TGTGCCAGCAGCCGCGGACAGGGGGTCGGCTACACCTTC
TRBV6-2/TRBV6-3,TRBJ1-4,-,-,CASSYGLSNEKLFF,TGTGCCAGCAGTTACGGGCTTTCTAATGAAAAACTGTTTTTT
TRBV28,TRBJ2-7,-,TRBD1,CASSVQGQTSYEQYF,TGTGCCAGCAGTGTCCAGGGACAGACCTCCTACGAGCAGTACTTC
TRBV18,TRBJ2-5,-,-,CASSPDSSPETQYF,TGTGCCAGCTCTCCGGACAGTTCTCCGGAGACCCAGTACTTC
TRBV6-5,TRBJ2-1,few,TRBD1,CASSKTGGAYNEQFF,TGTGCCAGCAGTAAAACAGGGGGCGCCTACAATGAGCAGTTCTTC